The clone carrying this T cell receptor beta chain came up a few times. The antigen remains undetermined. Expressed TCRB transcripts got sequenced, as all isolated RNA was reverse transcribed. Method: immunoSEQ multiplex PCR; TCRdb's copy keeps in-frame clones and lacks some. The data contain about 740,000 clones, about an eighth of them singletons. The sample is drawn from a study of beta chain features in type 1 diabetes. Study-wide findings and caveats: Across all four CD4+ subsets, people with type 1 diabetes showed modestly shorter TCRB CDR3s.

V lost 5 bases and J lost 2, with 11 bases in between. Germline V gene lookup returns CDR1 MGHRA and CDR2 YSYEKL. This CDR3 contains 14 residues. The chain carries TRBV4-1 and TRBJ2-3; a weak D match, TRBD1 (5 bases). This TCR came from a young man with type 1 diabetes. The sequencing sample was made of naive CD4+ T cells from blood. CDR3 in DNA: TGCGCCAGCAGCACGCAGGGCCTCACAGATACGCAGTATTTT. As protein: CASSTQGLTDTQYF.